The T cell receptor (beta chain) under discussion was sequenced for a study of identical twins. V trimming: 3 bases; J trimming: 7 bases; junction bases outside the gene matches: 8. Germline V lookup: CDR1 SGHRS, CDR2 YFSETQ. The CDR3 consists of 14 residues. TCRdb reanalysed the 5' RACE reads using MiXCR and keeps one entry per CDR3 protein. The profile shows some 1,600,000 distinct CDR3 sequences, 25% to 35% of them singletons. The material sequenced was cord blood. The clonotype originates from a newborn girl in good health. The chain links TRBV5-1 to TRBJ2-7; 9 nucleotides line up with TRBD1. The CDR3 sequence is CASSSRDRAPEQYF. The CDR3 nucleotides are TGCGCCAGCAGCTCCCGGGACAGGGCGCCTGAGCAGTACTTC.